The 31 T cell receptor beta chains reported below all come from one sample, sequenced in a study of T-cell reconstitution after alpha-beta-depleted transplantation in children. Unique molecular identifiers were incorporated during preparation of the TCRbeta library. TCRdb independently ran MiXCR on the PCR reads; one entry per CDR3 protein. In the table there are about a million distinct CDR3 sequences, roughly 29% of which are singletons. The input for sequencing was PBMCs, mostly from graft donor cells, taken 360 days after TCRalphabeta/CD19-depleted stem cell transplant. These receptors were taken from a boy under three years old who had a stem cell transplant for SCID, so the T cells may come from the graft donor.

For the CDR3, the DNA is TGTGCCAGCACCTGGGGGGACAATGAGCAGTTCTTC. The encoded protein is CASTWGDNEQFF. The chain combines TRBV12-3 or TRBV12-4 with TRBJ2-1, with D maybe TRBD2 (6 bases). This CDR3 region has 12 residues. V gave up 7 bases and J gave up 5 bases, with 9 bases separating them.

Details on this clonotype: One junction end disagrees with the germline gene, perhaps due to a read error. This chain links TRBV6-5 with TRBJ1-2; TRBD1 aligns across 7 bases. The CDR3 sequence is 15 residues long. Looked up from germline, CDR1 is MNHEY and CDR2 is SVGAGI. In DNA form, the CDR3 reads TGTGCCTGCAGTTACGGCCAAGGGGGCAACTATGGCTACACCTTC. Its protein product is CACSYGQGGNYGYTF.

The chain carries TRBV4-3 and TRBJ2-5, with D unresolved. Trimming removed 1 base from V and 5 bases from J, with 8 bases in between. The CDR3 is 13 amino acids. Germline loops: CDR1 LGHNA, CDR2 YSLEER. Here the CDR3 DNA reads TGCGCCAGCAGCCAAGGGCTATGGGAGACCCAGTACTTC. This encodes CASSQGLWETQYF.

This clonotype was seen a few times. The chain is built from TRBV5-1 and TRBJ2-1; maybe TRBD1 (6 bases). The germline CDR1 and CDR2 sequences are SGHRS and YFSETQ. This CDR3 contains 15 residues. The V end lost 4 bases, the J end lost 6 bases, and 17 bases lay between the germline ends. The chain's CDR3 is CASSTQGWLGNEQFF. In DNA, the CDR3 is TGCGCCAGCAGCACGCAGGGGTGGCTTGGCAATGAGCAGTTCTTC.

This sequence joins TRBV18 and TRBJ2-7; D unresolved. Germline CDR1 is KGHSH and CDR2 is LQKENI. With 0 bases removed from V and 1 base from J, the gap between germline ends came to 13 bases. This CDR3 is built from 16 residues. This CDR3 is CASSPPVVPESYEQYF. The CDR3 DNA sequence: TGTGCCAGCTCACCACCGGTAGTCCCGGAATCCTACGAGCAGTACTTC.

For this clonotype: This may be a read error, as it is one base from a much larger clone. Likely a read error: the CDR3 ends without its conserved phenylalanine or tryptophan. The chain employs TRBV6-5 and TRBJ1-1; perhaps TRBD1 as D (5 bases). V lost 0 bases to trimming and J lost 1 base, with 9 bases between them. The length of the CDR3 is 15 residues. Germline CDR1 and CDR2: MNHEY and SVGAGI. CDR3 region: CASSYSGRSNTEAFS. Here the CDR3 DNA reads TGTGCCAGCAGTTACTCGGGACGGTCGAACACTGAAGCTTTCTCT.

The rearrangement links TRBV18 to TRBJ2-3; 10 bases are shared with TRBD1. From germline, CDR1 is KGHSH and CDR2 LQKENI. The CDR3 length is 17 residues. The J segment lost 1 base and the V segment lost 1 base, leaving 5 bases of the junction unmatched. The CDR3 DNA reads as TGTGCCAGCTCACCACGACAGGGGGCGCTGGGCACAGATACGCAGTATTTT. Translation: CASSPRQGALGTDTQYF.

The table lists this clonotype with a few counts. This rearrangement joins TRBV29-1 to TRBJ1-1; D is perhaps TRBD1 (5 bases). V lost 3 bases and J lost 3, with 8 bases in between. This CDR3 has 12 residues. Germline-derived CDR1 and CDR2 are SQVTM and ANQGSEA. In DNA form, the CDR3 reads TGCAGCGTTGATCAGGGACACACTGAAGCTTTCTTT. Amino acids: CSVDQGHTEAFF.

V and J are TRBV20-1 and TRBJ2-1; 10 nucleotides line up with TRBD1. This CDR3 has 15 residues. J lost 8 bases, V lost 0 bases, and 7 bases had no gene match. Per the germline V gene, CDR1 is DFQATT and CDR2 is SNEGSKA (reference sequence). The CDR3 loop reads CSARDLGTGVDEQFF. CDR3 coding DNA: TGCAGTGCTAGAGATCTAGGGACAGGGGTAGATGAGCAGTTCTTC.

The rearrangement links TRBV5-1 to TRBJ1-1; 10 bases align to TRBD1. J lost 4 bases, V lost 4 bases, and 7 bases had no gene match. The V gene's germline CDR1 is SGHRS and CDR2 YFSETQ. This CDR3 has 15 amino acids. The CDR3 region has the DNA TGCGCCAGCAGCACGACAGGGGGCTTGGGCACTGAAGCTTTCTTT. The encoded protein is CASSTTGGLGTEAFF.

CDR3 region: CAITGGWTDTQYF. CDR3 coding DNA: TGTGCCATCACCGGGGGGTGGACAGATACGCAGTATTTT. The chain links TRBV10-3 to TRBJ2-3; 7 bases map to TRBD2. The length of the CDR3 is 13 residues. The germline gives CDR1 ENHRY, CDR2 SYGVKD. The ends lost 7 bases at V and 3 bases at J; junction bases unmatched: 4.

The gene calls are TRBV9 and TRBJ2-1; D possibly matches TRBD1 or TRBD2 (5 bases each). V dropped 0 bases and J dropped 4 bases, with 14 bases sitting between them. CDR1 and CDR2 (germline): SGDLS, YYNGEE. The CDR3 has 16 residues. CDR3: CASSVVGGPAYNEQFF. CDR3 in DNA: TGTGCCAGCAGCGTAGTTGGGGGACCGGCGTACAATGAGCAGTTCTTC.

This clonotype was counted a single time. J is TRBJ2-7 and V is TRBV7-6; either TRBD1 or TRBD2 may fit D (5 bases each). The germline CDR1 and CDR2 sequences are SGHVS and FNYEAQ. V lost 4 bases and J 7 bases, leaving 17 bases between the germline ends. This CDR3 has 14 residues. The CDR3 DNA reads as TGTGCCAGCAGCTCCCTACGGGACCTAAGGGAGCAGTACTTC. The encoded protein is CASSSLRDLREQYF.

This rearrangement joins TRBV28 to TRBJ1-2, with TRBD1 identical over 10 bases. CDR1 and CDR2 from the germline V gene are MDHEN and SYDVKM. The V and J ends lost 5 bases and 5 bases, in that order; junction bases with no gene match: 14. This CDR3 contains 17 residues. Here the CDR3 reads CASSLFLGGQGDYGYTF. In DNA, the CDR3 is TGTGCCAGCAGTCTCTTCTTGGGAGGACAGGGGGATTATGGCTACACCTTC.

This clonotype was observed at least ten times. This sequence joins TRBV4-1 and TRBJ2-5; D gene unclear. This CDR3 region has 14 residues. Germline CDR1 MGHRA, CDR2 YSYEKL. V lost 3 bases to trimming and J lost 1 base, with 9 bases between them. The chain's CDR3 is CASSHVGSQETQYF. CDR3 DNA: TGCGCCAGCAGCCACGTGGGTTCCCAAGAGACCCAGTACTTC.

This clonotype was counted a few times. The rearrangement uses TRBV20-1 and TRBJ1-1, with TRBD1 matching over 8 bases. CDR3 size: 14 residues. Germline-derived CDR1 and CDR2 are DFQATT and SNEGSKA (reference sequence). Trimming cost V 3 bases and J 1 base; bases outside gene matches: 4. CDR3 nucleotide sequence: TGCAGTGCTAGCCGACAGGGGCCGAACACTGAAGCTTTCTTT. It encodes CSASRQGPNTEAFF.

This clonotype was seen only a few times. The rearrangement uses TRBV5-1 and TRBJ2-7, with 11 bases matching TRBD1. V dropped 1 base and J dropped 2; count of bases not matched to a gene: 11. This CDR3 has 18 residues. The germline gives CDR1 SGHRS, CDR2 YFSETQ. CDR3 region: CASSLFGTGGRRAYEQYF. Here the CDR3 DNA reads TGCGCCAGCAGCTTGTTTGGGACAGGGGGGAGAAGGGCCTACGAGCAGTACTTC.

In DNA, the CDR3 is TGCAGCGTCGGCAGGGAACGAGGCTATGGCTACACCTTC. The encoded protein is CSVGRERGYGYTF. This chain joins TRBV29-1 and TRBJ1-2; possible D gene TRBD1, 5 bases. Germline CDR1 and CDR2: SQVTM and ANQGSEA. This CDR3 has 13 amino acids. V lost 6 bases, J lost 4 bases, and 15 bases lay in between. The whole variable domain, filled in from reference TRBV29-1 and TRBJ1-2, reads SAVISQKPSRDICQRGTSLTIQCQVDSQVTMMFWYRQQPGQSLTLIATANQGSEATYESGFVIDKFPISRPNLTFSTLTVSNMSPEDSSIYLCSVGRERGYGYTFGSGTRLTVV.

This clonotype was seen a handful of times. The CDR3 coding sequence is TGCAGTGCTAGAGCGAGGGCCATGAACACTGAAGCTTTCTTT. Translation gives CSARARAMNTEAFF. The chain is built from TRBV20-1 and TRBJ1-1; the D is unclear. The CDR3 spans 14 residues. Trimming removed 1 base from V and 0 bases from J, with 9 bases in between. CDR1 DFQATT and CDR2 SNEGSKA come from the germline V gene (reference sequence).

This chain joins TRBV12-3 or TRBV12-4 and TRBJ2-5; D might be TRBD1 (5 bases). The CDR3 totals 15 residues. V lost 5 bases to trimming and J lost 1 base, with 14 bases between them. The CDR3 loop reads CASSGARQAQETQYF. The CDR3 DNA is TGTGCCAGCAGTGGGGCCAGGCAGGCCCAAGAGACCCAGTACTTC.

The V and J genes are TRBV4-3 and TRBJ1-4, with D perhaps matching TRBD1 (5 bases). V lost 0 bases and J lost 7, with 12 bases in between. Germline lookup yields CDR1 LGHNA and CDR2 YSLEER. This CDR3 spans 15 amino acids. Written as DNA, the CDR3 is TGCGCCAGCAGCCAAGATTGGGGGTTGCGTGAAAAACTGTTTTTT. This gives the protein CASSQDWGLREKLFF.

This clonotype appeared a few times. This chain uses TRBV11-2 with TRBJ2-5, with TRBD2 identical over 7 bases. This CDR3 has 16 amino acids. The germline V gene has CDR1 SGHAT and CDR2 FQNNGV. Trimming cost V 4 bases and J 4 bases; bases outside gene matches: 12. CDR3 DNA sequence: TGTGCCAGCAGCTCCTCATGGACTAGACGGGGAGAGACCCAGTACTTC. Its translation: CASSSSWTRRGETQYF.

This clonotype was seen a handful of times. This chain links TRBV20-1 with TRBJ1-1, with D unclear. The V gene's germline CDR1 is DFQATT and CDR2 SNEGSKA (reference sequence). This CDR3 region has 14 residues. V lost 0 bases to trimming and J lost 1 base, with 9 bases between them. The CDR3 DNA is TGCAGTGCTAGAGATCTAGGCACGAACACTGAAGCTTTCTTT. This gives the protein CSARDLGTNTEAFF.

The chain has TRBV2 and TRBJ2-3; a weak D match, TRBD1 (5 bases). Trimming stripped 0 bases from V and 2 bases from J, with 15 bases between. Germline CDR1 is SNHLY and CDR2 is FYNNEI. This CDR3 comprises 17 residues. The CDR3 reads CASSEALGRAYTDTQYF. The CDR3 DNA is TGTGCCAGCAGTGAAGCGCTTGGCAGGGCCTACACAGATACGCAGTATTTT. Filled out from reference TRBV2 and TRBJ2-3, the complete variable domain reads EPEVTQTPSHQVTQMGQEVILRCVPISNHLYFYWYRQILGQKVEFLVSFYNNEISEKSEIFDDQFSVERPDGSNFTLKIRSTKLEDSAMYFCASSEALGRAYTDTQYFGPGTRLTVL.

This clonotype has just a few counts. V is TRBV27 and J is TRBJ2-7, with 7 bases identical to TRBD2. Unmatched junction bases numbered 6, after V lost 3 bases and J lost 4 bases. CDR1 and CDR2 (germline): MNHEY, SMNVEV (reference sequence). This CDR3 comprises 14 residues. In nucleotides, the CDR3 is TGTGCCAGCAGTTTTGTGGGAGGGCAATACGAGCAGTACTTC. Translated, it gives CASSFVGGQYEQYF.

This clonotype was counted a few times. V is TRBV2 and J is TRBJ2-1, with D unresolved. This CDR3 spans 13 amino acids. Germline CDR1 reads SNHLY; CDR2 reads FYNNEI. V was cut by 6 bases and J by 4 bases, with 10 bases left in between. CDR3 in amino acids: CASREDGYNEQFF. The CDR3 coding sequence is TGTGCCAGCAGAGAGGACGGTTACAATGAGCAGTTCTTC.

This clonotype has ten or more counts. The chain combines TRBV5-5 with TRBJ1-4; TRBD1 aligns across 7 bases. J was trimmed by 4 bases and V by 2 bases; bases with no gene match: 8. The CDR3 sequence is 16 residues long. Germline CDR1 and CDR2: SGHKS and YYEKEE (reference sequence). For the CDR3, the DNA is TGTGCCAGCAGCTTTGTTGCGGACAGGATTAATGAAAAACTGTTTTTT. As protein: CASSFVADRINEKLFF. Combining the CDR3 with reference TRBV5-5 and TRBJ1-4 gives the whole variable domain DAGVTQSPTHLIKTRGQQVTLRCSPISGHKSVSWYQQVLGQGPQFIFQYYEKEERGRGNFPDRFSARQFPNYSSELNVNALLLGDSALYLCASSFVADRINEKLFFGSGTQLSVL.

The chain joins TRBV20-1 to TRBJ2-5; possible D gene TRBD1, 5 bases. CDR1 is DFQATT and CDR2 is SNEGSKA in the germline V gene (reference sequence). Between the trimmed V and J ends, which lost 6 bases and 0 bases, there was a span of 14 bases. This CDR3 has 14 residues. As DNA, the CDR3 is TGCAGTGCCACCCGGCGACAGTACCAAGAGACCCAGTACTTC. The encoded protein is CSATRRQYQETQYF.

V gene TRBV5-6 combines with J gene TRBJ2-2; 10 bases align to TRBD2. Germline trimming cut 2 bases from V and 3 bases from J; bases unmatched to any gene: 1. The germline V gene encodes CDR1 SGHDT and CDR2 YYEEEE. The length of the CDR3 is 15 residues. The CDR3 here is CASSFLAGDTGELFF. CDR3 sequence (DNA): TGTGCCAGCAGCTTCCTAGCGGGGGACACCGGGGAGCTGTTTTTT.

CDR3 sequence (DNA): TGTGCCAGCTCATCCTCGGTAAAGGGGTCCGAGCAGTACTTC. This encodes CASSSSVKGSEQYF. The chain uses TRBV18 and TRBJ2-7, with D possibly matching TRBD1 (5 bases). Germline V gene data show CDR1 as KGHSH and CDR2 as LQKENI. Trimming removed 5 bases from V and 6 bases from J, with 17 bases in between. The CDR3 is made up of 14 amino acids.

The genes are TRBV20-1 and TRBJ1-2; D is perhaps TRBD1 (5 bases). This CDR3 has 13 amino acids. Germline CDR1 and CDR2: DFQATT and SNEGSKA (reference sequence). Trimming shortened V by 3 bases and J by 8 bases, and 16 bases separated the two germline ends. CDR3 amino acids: CSARSRDLGGYTF. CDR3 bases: TGCAGTGCTAGGAGTAGGGACCTGGGGGGCTACACCTTC.